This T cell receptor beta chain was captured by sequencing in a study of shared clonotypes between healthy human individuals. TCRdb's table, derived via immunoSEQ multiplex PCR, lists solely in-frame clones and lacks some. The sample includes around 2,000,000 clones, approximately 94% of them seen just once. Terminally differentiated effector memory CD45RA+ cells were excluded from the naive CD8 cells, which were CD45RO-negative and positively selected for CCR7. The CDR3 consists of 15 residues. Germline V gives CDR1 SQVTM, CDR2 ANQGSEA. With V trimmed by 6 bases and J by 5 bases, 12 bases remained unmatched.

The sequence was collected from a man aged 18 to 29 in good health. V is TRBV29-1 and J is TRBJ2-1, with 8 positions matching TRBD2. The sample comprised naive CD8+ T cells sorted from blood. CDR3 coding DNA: TGCAGCGTGGCCCCCTCGGGAGGGGTGGACAATGAGCAGTTCTTC. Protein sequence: CSVAPSGGVDNEQFF.